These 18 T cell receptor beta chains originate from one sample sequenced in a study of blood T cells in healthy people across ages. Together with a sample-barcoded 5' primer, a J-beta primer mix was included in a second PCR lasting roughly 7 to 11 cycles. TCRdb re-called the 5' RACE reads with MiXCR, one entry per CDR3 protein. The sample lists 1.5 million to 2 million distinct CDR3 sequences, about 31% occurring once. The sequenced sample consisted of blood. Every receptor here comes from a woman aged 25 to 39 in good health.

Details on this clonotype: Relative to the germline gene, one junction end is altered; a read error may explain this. CDR3 sequence reads: CSARDRRRGNEKRFF. CDR3 DNA sequence: TGCAGTGCTAGAGATCGACGTAGGGGCAATGAAAAACGGTTTTTT. This rearrangement joins TRBV20-1 to TRBJ1-4, with D perhaps matching TRBD1 (5 bases). Looked up from germline, CDR1 is DFQATT and CDR2 is SNEGSKA (reference sequence). CDR3 size: 15 residues.

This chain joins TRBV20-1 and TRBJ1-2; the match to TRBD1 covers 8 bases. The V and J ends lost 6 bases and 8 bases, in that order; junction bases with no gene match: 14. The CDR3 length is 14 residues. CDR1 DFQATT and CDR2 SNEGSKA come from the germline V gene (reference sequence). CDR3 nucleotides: TGCAGTGCCCAGGGCAGGGGGCTCAGGAGGGGCTACACCTTC. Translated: CSAQGRGLRRGYTF.

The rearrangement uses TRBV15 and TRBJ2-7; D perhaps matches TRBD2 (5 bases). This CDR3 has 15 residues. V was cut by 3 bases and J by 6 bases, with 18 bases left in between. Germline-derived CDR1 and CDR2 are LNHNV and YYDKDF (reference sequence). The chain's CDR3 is CATSSKGTIRGEQYF. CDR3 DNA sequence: TGTGCCACCAGCAGTAAGGGTACCATTCGGGGCGAGCAGTACTTC.

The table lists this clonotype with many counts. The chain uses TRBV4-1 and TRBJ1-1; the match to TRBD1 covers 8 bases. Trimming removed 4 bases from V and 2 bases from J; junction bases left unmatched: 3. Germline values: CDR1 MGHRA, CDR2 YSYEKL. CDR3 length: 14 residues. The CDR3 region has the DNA TGCGCCAGCAGCCGGACAGGGAGAAACACTGAAGCTTTCTTT. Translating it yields CASSRTGRNTEAFF.

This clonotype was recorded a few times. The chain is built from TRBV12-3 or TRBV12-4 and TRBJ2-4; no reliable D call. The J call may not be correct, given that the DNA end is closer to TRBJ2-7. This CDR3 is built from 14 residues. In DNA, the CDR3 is TGTGCCAGCAGTTTAGCCGCCCTAAACTACGAGCAGTACTTC. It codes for CASSLAALNYEQYF.

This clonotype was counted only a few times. The CDR3 DNA reads as TGCAGTGCTAGAGGCCCCGACTCGACCGGCGGGGAGACCCAGTACTTC. It encodes CSARGPDSTGGETQYF. This rearrangement joins TRBV20-1 to TRBJ2-5; TRBD2 is a possible D gene (5 bases). The V and J ends lost 1 base and 5 bases respectively, with 20 bases between them. CDR1 and CDR2 (germline): DFQATT, SNEGSKA (reference sequence). The CDR3 length is 16 residues.

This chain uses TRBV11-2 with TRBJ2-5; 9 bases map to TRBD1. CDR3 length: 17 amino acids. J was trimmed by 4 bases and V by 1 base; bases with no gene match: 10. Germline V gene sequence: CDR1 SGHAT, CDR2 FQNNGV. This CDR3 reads CASSLGTGASERETQYF. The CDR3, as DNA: TGTGCCAGCAGCTTAGGGACAGGGGCGAGTGAAAGAGAGACCCAGTACTTC.

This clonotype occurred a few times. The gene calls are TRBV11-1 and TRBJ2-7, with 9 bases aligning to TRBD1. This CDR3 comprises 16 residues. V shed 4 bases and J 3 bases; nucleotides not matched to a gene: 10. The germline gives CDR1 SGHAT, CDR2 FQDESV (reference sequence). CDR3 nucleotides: TGTGCCAGCAGCTCCGGGACAGGGAGTGTCCTCTACGAGCAGTACTTC. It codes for CASSSGTGSVLYEQYF.

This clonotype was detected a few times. Here the CDR3 reads CASSPADQNYGYTF. CDR3 nucleotides: TGTGCCAGCTCACCAGCCGACCAGAACTATGGCTACACCTTC. The genes are TRBV18 and TRBJ1-2; D not certain. Trimming took off 2 bases at V and 2 bases at J, with 9 bases between the two ends. This CDR3 is 14 amino acids long. Germline CDR1 is KGHSH and CDR2 is LQKENI.

CDR3 in DNA: TGTGCCAGCAGTCTCGAGGGGGCGTTAGGCGAGCAGTACTTC. Its protein is CASSLEGALGEQYF. This chain uses TRBV7-3 with TRBJ2-7; 7 bases are shared with TRBD1. The V and J ends lost 6 bases and 6 bases, in that order; junction bases with no gene match: 11. Germline-derived CDR1 and CDR2 are SGHTA and FQGTGA. CDR3 size: 14 residues.

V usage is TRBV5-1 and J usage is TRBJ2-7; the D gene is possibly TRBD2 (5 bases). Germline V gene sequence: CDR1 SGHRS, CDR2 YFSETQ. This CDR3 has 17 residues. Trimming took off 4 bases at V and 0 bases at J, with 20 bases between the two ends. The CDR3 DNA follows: TGCGCCAGCAGCCCGACACCAGACTGGAGGCCCTCCTACGAGCAGTACTTC. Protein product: CASSPTPDWRPSYEQYF. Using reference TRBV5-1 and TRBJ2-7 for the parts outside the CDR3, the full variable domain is KAGVTQTPRYLIKTRGQQVTLSCSPISGHRSVSWYQQTPGQGLQFLFEYFSETQRNKGNFPGRFSGRQFSNSRSEMNVSTLELGDSALYLCASSPTPDWRPSYEQYFGPGTRLTVT.

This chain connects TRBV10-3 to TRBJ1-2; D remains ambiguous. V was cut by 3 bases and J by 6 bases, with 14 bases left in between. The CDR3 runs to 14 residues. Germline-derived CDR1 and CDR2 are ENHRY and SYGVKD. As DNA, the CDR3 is TGTGCCATCAGTGAAGTGACACACGAAGATGGCTACACCTTC. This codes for CAISEVTHEDGYTF.

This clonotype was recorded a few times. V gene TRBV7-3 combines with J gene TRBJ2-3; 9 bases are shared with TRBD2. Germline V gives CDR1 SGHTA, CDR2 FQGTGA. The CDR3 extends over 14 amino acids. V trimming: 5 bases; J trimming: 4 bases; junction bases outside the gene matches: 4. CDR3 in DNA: TGTGCCAGCAGCGCTAGCGGGAAGGCAGATACGCAGTATTTT. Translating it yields CASSASGKADTQYF. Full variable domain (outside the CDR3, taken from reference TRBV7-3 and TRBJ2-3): GAGVSQTPSNKVTEKGKYVELRCDPISGHTALYWYRQSLGQGPEFLIYFQGTGAADDSGLPNDRFFAVRPEGSVSTLKIQRTERGDSAVYLCASSASGKADTQYFGPGTRLTVL.

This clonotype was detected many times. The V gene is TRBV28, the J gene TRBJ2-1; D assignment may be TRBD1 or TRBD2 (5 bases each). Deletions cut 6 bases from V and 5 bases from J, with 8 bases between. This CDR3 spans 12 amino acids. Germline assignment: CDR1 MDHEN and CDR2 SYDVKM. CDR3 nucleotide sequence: TGTGCCAGCAGCTGGGGGAACAATGAGCAGTTCTTC. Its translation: CASSWGNNEQFF.

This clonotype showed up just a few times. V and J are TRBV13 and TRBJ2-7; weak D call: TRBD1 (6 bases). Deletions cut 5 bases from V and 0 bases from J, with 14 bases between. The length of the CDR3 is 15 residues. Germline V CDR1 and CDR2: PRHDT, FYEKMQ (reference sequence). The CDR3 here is CASSKDSPSSYEQYF. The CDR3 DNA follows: TGTGCCAGCAGCAAGGACAGCCCAAGCTCCTACGAGCAGTACTTC.

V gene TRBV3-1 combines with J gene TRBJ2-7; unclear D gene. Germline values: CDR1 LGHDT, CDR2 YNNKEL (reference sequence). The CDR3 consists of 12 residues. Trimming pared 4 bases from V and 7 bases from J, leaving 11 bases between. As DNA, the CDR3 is TGTGCCAGCAGCCCAAGCTACGTGGAGCAGTACTTC. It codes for CASSPSYVEQYF.

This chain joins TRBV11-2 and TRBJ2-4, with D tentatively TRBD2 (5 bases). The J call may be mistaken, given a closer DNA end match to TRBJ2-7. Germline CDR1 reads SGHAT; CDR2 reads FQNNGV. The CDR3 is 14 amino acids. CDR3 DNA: TGTGCCAGCAGCTTAGATTACCTAGCTCGCGAGCAGTACTTC. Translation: CASSLDYLAREQYF.

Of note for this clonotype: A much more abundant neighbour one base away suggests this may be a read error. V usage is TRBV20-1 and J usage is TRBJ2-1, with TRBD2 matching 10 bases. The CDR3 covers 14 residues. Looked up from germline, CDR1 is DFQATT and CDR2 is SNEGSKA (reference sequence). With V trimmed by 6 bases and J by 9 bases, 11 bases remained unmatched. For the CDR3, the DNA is TGCAGTGCCCGAGGACTAGCGGTTGACCGTGAGCAGTTCTTC. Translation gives CSARGLAVDREQFF.